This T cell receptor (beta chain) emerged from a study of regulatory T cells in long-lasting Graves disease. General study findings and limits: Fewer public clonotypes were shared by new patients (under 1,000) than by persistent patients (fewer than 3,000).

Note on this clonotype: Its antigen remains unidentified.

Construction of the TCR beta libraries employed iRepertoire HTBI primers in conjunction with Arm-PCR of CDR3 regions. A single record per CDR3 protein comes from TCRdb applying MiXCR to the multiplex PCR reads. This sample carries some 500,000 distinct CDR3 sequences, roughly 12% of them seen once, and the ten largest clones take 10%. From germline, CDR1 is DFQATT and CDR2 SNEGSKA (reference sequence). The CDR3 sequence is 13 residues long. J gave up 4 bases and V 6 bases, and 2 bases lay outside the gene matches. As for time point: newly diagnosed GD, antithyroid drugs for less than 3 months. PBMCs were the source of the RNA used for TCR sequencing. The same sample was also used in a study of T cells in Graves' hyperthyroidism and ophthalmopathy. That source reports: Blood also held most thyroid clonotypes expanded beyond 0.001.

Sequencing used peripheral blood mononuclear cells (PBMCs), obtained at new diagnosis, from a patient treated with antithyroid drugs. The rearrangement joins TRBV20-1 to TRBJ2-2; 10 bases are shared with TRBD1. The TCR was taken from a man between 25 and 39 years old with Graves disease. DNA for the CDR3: TGCAGTGCCCGGACAGGGGGCACCGGGGAGCTGTTTTTT. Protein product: CSARTGGTGELFF.